Each of the 20 T cell receptor beta chains below was sequenced from the same sample in a study of cytomegalovirus exposure and HLA in healthy donors. With 60 Vbeta and 13 Jbeta primers, the PCR was carried out. The protocol was immunoSEQ multiplex PCR, while the TCRdb copy is restricted to in-frame clones and leaves out a portion. The sample holds about 190,000 clones, 77% seen once. What was sequenced was PBMCs. The source is a woman aged 25-40 years in good health and CMV-seropositive.

This chain connects TRBV2 to TRBJ2-5; 10 bases fit TRBD1. The CDR3 contains 14 residues. Germline values: CDR1 SNHLY, CDR2 FYNNEI. With 5 bases clipped from V and 4 bases from J, the junction kept 4 bases outside the gene matches. The CDR3, as DNA: TGTGCCAGCAGTAGGGACAGGGGTCTAGAGACCCAGTACTTC. This encodes CASSRDRGLETQYF.

This clone was counted between two and nine times. The chain combines TRBV7-8 with TRBJ2-7, with a possible D match to TRBD1 (8 bases). V dropped 1 base and J dropped 6 bases, with 13 bases sitting between them. The CDR3 has 14 residues. Germline V CDR1 and CDR2: SGHVS, FQNEAQ. CDR3 sequence reads: CASSLDRGRGEQYF. The DNA for the CDR3 is TGTGCCAGCAGCTTAGACAGGGGGAGGGGCGAGCAGTACTTC.

The chain joins TRBV9 to TRBJ2-7, with 8 bases identical to TRBD2. Per the germline V gene, CDR1 is SGDLS and CDR2 is YYNGEE. The CDR3 totals 15 residues. V dropped 2 bases and J dropped 0; count of bases not matched to a gene: 4. The chain's CDR3 is CASSVEGTSSYEQYF. In DNA, the CDR3 is TGTGCCAGCAGCGTCGAGGGGACTAGCTCCTACGAGCAGTACTTC.

As regards this clone: Other DNA sequences in the sample encode the same CDR3. The chain recombines TRBV15 with TRBJ1-3; tentatively, D is TRBD1 (6 bases). This CDR3 contains 15 residues. Germline CDR1 reads LNHNV; CDR2 reads YYDKDF (reference sequence). V was shortened by 0 bases and J by 0 bases, with 6 bases between the two germline ends. This CDR3 reads CATSRDRGSGNTIYF. CDR3 bases: TGTGCCACCAGCAGAGACAGGGGCTCTGGAAACACCATATATTTT.

The genes are TRBV6-6 and TRBJ2-7; D is undetermined. V gave up 6 bases and J gave up 3 bases, with 12 bases separating them. The CDR3 is made up of 13 amino acids. Per the germline V gene, CDR1 is MNHNY and CDR2 is SVGAGI (reference sequence). DNA of the CDR3: TGTGCCAGCAGCCTATCTACGTTCTACGAGCAGTACTTC. Translation gives CASSLSTFYEQYF.

This chain joins TRBV7-6 and TRBJ2-6; 10 bases fit TRBD1. This CDR3 spans 17 amino acids. Germline CDR1 reads SGHVS; CDR2 reads FNYEAQ. Trimming at V came to 5 bases and at J to 0 bases, leaving 4 bases not matched to a gene. The CDR3 is CASSPGQGSSGANVLTF. CDR3 sequence (DNA): TGTGCCAGCAGCCCGGGACAGGGGAGCTCTGGGGCCAACGTCCTGACTTTC.

The rearrangement uses TRBV18 and TRBJ2-5, with a weak D call TRBD1 (6 bases). Germline V lookup: CDR1 KGHSH, CDR2 LQKENI. The CDR3 consists of 18 residues. Trimming took off 6 bases at V and 6 bases at J, with 29 bases between the two ends. The CDR3, as DNA: TGTGCCAGCTCCCCTCAAAGGGGGACGGTGGTGGGAGAACAGACCCAGTACTTC. The encoded protein is CASSPQRGTVVGEQTQYF.

The chain carries TRBV30 and TRBJ2-7; a weak D match, TRBD1 (6 bases). V was trimmed by 3 bases and J by 0 bases, leaving 9 bases between them. Germline CDR1 is GTSNPN and CDR2 is SVGIG (reference sequence). CDR3 length equals 13 residues. The CDR3, as DNA: TGTGCCTGGAGACGGACAGCCTCCTACGAGCAGTACTTC. It codes for CAWRRTASYEQYF.

The sample holds a few counts of this clone. V is TRBV5-4 and J is TRBJ2-1; TRBD1 matches at 8 bases. The CDR3 runs 17 residues. After removal of 0 bases from V and 0 bases from J, the junction contained 5 bases not matched to a gene. CDR1 SGHNT and CDR2 YYREEE come from the germline V gene (reference sequence). The CDR3 DNA is TGTGCCAGCAGCTTGGGTCAGGGGGCTGGCTCCTACAATGAGCAGTTCTTC. It encodes CASSLGQGAGSYNEQFF.

The gene calls are TRBV30 and TRBJ2-3, with D possibly being TRBD1 (6 bases). This CDR3 has 13 amino acids. Trimming pared 3 bases from V and 2 bases from J, leaving 9 bases between. Germline CDR1 and CDR2: GTSNPN and SVGIG (reference sequence). The CDR3 DNA is TGTGCCTGGAGGGGACACTCCACAGATACGCAGTATTTT. Residues: CAWRGHSTDTQYF.

This clone was counted a single time. The chain's CDR3 is CASSLDRAGQPQHF. The CDR3 DNA reads TGTGCCAGCAGTTTAGACAGGGCGGGACAGCCCCAGCATTTT. V usage is TRBV27 and J usage is TRBJ1-5; the match to TRBD1 covers 7 bases. CDR3 length: 14 amino acids. The ends lost 2 bases at V and 7 bases at J; junction bases unmatched: 5. Germline CDR1 and CDR2: MNHEY and SMNVEV (reference sequence).

V and J are TRBV28 and TRBJ2-7; maybe TRBD2 (6 bases). The ends were cut back, 9 bases at V and 0 bases at J, with 15 bases in the middle. There are 14 residues in the CDR3. From germline, CDR1 is MDHEN and CDR2 SYDVKM. In DNA form, the CDR3 reads TGTGCCAGTGTCTCTGCGGGGTCCTCCTACGAGCAGTACTTC. Translating it yields CASVSAGSSYEQYF.

The chain carries TRBV5-4 and TRBJ2-3, with 10 bases lining up with TRBD2. This CDR3 spans 16 amino acids. Germline trimming cut 3 bases from V and 0 bases from J; bases unmatched to any gene: 4. Germline loops: CDR1 SGHNT, CDR2 YYREEE (reference sequence). This CDR3 reads CASSSLAGWSTDTQYF. The CDR3 DNA is TGTGCCAGCAGCTCACTAGCGGGATGGAGCACAGATACGCAGTATTTT.

There are a few counts of this clone. This CDR3 is CASSPPGGRVTETQYF. The CDR3 DNA reads as TGTGCCAGCTCACCCCCCGGCGGGAGGGTAACGGAGACCCAGTACTTC. The rearrangement links TRBV18 to TRBJ2-5, with TRBD2 identical over 9 bases. The CDR3 length is 16 residues. V lost 3 bases and J lost 5; bases outside the gene matches: 10. Germline assignment: CDR1 KGHSH and CDR2 LQKENI.

This clone was picked up a small number of times. V and J are TRBV27 and TRBJ1-1, with TRBD1 as a possible D gene (6 bases). The CDR3 is 16 amino acids. V lost 2 bases and J lost 10, with 23 bases in between. Germline-derived CDR1 and CDR2 are MNHEY and SMNVEV (reference sequence). CDR3 protein: CASSLRRGGGLGGAFF. DNA of the CDR3: TGTGCCAGCAGTTTACGCCGTGGGGGGGGGCTTGGGGGAGCTTTCTTT.

A single count supports this clone. The J gene is TRBJ2-6, the V gene TRBV5-5, with D unclear. CDR3 length: 16 amino acids. In germline, CDR1 is SGHKS, CDR2 YYEKEE (reference sequence). V lost 4 bases to trimming and J lost 0 bases, with 11 bases between them. The CDR3 sequence is CASSIRAFSGANVLTF. CDR3 in DNA: TGTGCCAGCAGCATCCGAGCGTTCTCTGGGGCCAACGTCCTGACTTTC.

The chain recombines TRBV7-8 with TRBJ1-2, with 7 bases aligning to TRBD1. The CDR3 is 15 amino acids. J was trimmed by 1 base and V by 2 bases; bases with no gene match: 4. Germline V CDR1 and CDR2: SGHVS, FQNEAQ. The DNA of the CDR3 is TGTGCCAGCAGCTTATCCCAGGGGGGTAACTATGGCTACACCTTC. Translated, it gives CASSLSQGGNYGYTF.

The V and J genes are TRBV7-2 and TRBJ2-4; D might be TRBD2 (5 bases). V dropped 1 base and J dropped 8 bases, with 12 bases sitting between them. CDR1 and CDR2 from the germline V gene are SGHTA and FQGNSA. This CDR3 region has 14 residues. As DNA, the CDR3 is TGTGCCAGCAGCTTAGTGTCTAGCAACGACATTCAGTACTTC. It translates to CASSLVSSNDIQYF.

The rearrangement joins TRBV7-2 to TRBJ2-7; TRBD1 matches 8 bases. CDR1 and CDR2 (germline): SGHTA, FQGNSA. The CDR3 is 15 residues long. Trimming cost V 5 bases and J 2 bases; bases outside gene matches: 8. CDR3 nucleotides: TGTGCCAGCAGCACAAGACAGGGGCCCCCCTACGAGCAGTACTTC. Translating it yields CASSTRQGPPYEQYF.

This clone came up a few times. This sequence joins TRBV7-2 and TRBJ1-5; no clear D. Germline V gene lookup returns CDR1 SGHTA and CDR2 FQGNSA. CDR3 length: 13 amino acids. With 6 bases removed from V and 5 bases from J, the gap between germline ends came to 11 bases. The DNA for the CDR3 is TGTGCCAGCAGTGGTATCGAGGATCAGCCCCAGCATTTT. It specifies CASSGIEDQPQHF.